The 23 T cell receptor beta chains listed next were all sequenced from one sample in a study of patients and donors after allogeneic stem cell transplantation. TCRdb itself ran the RT-PCR reads through MiXCR, one entry per CDR3 protein. The repertoire holds under 200,000 distinct CDR3 sequences, with 20% to 25% as singletons. The sample consisted of blood, either unsorted or a sorted T cell fraction (not recorded which). The receptors were sampled from a human donor who was either an allogeneic HSCT recipient or a stem cell or donor lymphocyte infusion donor (not recorded which). It is not recorded whose cells these are; they may come from a transplant donor.

This chain connects TRBV2 to TRBJ2-3, with D maybe TRBD2 (6 bases). V was pared by 4 bases and J by 1 base, with 12 bases between. CDR1 is SNHLY and CDR2 is FYNNEI in the germline V gene. The CDR3 contains 15 residues. The CDR3 loop reads CASSGSRDCTDTQYF. For the CDR3, the DNA is TGTGCCAGCAGTGGTTCAAGGGACTGCACAGATACGCAGTATTTT. Complete variable domain (other parts from reference TRBV2 and TRBJ2-3): EPEVTQTPSHQVTQMGQEVILRCVPISNHLYFYWYRQILGQKVEFLVSFYNNEISEKSEIFDDQFSVERPDGSNFTLKIRSTKLEDSAMYFCASSGSRDCTDTQYFGPGTRLTVL.

This rearrangement joins TRBV12-3 or TRBV12-4 to TRBJ2-7; D might be TRBD2 (6 bases). The CDR3 extends over 13 amino acids. Trimming took 8 bases from V and 3 from J, leaving 14 bases between them. CDR3 sequence (DNA): TGTGCCAGCGCCAAAAGCGGGCGCTACGAGCAGTACTTC. Its translation: CASAKSGRYEQYF.

This chain uses TRBV29-1 with TRBJ1-2; tentatively, D is TRBD1 (6 bases). The CDR3 consists of 14 residues. V gave up 6 bases and J gave up 4 bases, with 18 bases separating them. Germline-derived CDR1 and CDR2 are SQVTM and ANQGSEA. As DNA, the CDR3 is TGCAGCGTGGCCCTGGACAGTCATAGCTATGGCTACACCTTC. It is translated as CSVALDSHSYGYTF.

The V gene is TRBV27, the J gene TRBJ2-7; TRBD1 might be the D (6 bases). V was pared by 3 bases and J by 6 bases, with 12 bases between. The CDR3 extends over 13 amino acids. Germline lookup yields CDR1 MNHEY and CDR2 SMNVEV (reference sequence). CDR3: CASSFFLGGEQYF. For the CDR3, the DNA is TGTGCCAGCAGTTTCTTTTTAGGGGGCGAGCAGTACTTC.

The chain joins TRBV2 to TRBJ2-1; D uncertain. V lost 5 bases, J lost 6 bases, and 5 bases lay in between. From germline, CDR1 is SNHLY and CDR2 FYNNEI. The CDR3 loop spans 11 amino acids. The CDR3 coding sequence is TGTGCCAGCAGTCATGCCAATGAGCAGTTCTTC. Protein sequence: CASSHANEQFF.

Concerning this clonotype: Relative to the germline gene, one junction end is altered; a read error may explain this. This chain connects TRBV12-3 or TRBV12-4 to TRBJ2-3, with D possibly matching TRBD1 (5 bases). This CDR3 contains 12 residues. CDR3 sequence (DNA): TGTGCCAGCAGTTTAGAGGGGCATCCGGGTCATTTT. Its translation: CASSLEGHPGHF.

This clonotype came up a few times. A read error may produce the germline difference seen at one junction end. The chain employs TRBV29-1 and TRBJ1-2; tentative D call: TRBD1 (5 bases). The germline V gene has CDR1 SQVTM and CDR2 ANQGSEA. This CDR3 has 14 amino acids. The CDR3 DNA follows: TGCAGCGTCCCGGTCGGTGGACACTCCTATGGCTACACTTTC. It specifies CSVPVGGHSYGYTF.

There are many counts of this clonotype. This chain connects TRBV12-3 or TRBV12-4 to TRBJ1-1; no definite D call. The CDR3 extends over 14 amino acids. V lost 4 bases and J lost 3, with 12 bases in between. For the CDR3, the DNA is TGTGCCAGCAGTTGGGGTTTAAAGGACACTGAAGCTTTCTTT. Protein: CASSWGLKDTEAFF.

The V and J genes are TRBV18 and TRBJ1-4; TRBD1 might be the D (5 bases). CDR3 length equals 15 residues. In germline, CDR1 is KGHSH, CDR2 LQKENI. Trimming cost V 0 bases and J 4 bases, with 9 bases left between them. As DNA, the CDR3 is TGTGCCAGCTCACCACCACGACAGTATAATGAAAAACTGTTTTTT. Protein sequence: CASSPPRQYNEKLFF.

The chain recombines TRBV3-1 with TRBJ2-5; 7 bases are a match to TRBD2. The CDR3 runs to 16 residues. Germline assignment: CDR1 LGHDT and CDR2 YNNKEL (reference sequence). V lost 3 bases to trimming and J lost 7 bases; unmatched junction nucleotides: 14. CDR3 protein: CASSQGGGAWLGTQYF. For the CDR3, the DNA is TGTGCCAGCAGCCAGGGCGGGGGAGCCTGGCTTGGGACCCAGTACTTC.

The V gene is TRBV30, the J gene TRBJ1-5; D unclear. The germline V gene has CDR1 GTSNPN and CDR2 SVGIG (reference sequence). Trimming left V 2 bases short and J 0 bases short, with 5 bases between. The length of the CDR3 is 13 residues. The CDR3 DNA is TGTGCCTGGAGTCTAGTTAGCAATCAGCCCCAGCATTTT. It codes for CAWSLVSNQPQHF.

The chain has TRBV20-1 and TRBJ2-2; 11 bases match TRBD2. The CDR3 extends over 16 amino acids. The V segment lost 1 base and the J segment 2 bases; nucleotides outside the gene matches: 3. Germline values: CDR1 DFQATT, CDR2 SNEGSKA (reference sequence). The CDR3 DNA follows: TGCAGTGCTAGAGTTAGCGGGAGGGGAAACACCGGGGAGCTGTTTTTT. This gives the protein CSARVSGRGNTGELFF.

The rearrangement joins TRBV3-1 to TRBJ1-1; the D gene is possibly TRBD1 (5 bases). The CDR3 length is 13 residues. The ends were cut back, 11 bases at V and 4 bases at J, with 17 bases in the middle. From germline, CDR1 is LGHDT and CDR2 YNNKEL (reference sequence). CDR3: CAARGVSGTEAFF. The CDR3 coding sequence is TGTGCCGCCCGAGGGGTTTCGGGCACTGAAGCTTTCTTT.

This clonotype was counted only a few times. The rearrangement uses TRBV5-1 and TRBJ2-7; D is unresolved. This CDR3 spans 14 amino acids. Germline V gene data show CDR1 as SGHRS and CDR2 as YFSETQ. The V and J ends lost 0 bases and 3 bases respectively, with 10 bases between them. The CDR3 nucleotides read TGCGCCAGCAGCTTGGAGGCCTCAGACTACGAGCAGTACTTC. Translated: CASSLEASDYEQYF.

This sequence joins TRBV10-3 and TRBJ2-1; D might be TRBD2 (5 bases). The V gene lost 0 bases and the J gene lost 4 bases, with 7 bases spanning the gap. Germline CDR1 ENHRY, CDR2 SYGVKD. The CDR3 contains 14 residues. CDR3 residues: CAISESERYNEQFF. DNA for the CDR3: TGTGCCATCAGTGAGTCAGAGCGGTACAATGAGCAGTTCTTC.

The rearrangement uses TRBV7-9 and TRBJ2-2; no firm D call. Trimming left V 0 bases short and J 3 bases short, with 8 bases between. The CDR3 is made up of 15 amino acids. The V gene's germline CDR1 is SEHNR and CDR2 FQNEAQ (reference sequence). The CDR3 spells CASSLAGRYTGELFF. The CDR3 DNA reads as TGTGCCAGCAGCTTAGCGGGCAGATACACCGGGGAGCTGTTTTTT.

The chain couples TRBV7-9 to TRBJ1-2; D gene ambiguous. The CDR3 has 14 residues. Germline V CDR1 and CDR2: SEHNR, FQNEAQ (reference sequence). Trimming cost V 2 bases and J 5 bases, with 12 bases left between them. The CDR3 loop is CASSLIWARYGYTF. CDR3 DNA sequence: TGTGCCAGCAGCTTAATTTGGGCACGGTATGGCTACACCTTC. The full variable domain, rest sourced from reference TRBV7-9 and TRBJ1-2, is DTGVSQNPRHKITKRGQNVTFRCDPISEHNRLYWYRQTLGQGPEFLTYFQNEAQLEKSRLLSDRFSAERPKGSFSTLEIQRTEQGDSAMYLCASSLIWARYGYTFGSGTRLTVV.

This clonotype showed up many times. V is TRBV6-5 and J is TRBJ1-1; no definite D call. The CDR3 extends over 15 amino acids. Trimming took off 0 bases at V and 0 bases at J, with 8 bases between the two ends. Germline V gene sequence: CDR1 MNHEY, CDR2 SVGAGI. The CDR3: CASSYSGLMNTEAFF. The CDR3 DNA reads TGTGCCAGCAGTTACTCTGGTCTTATGAACACTGAAGCTTTCTTT.

V gene TRBV29-1 combines with J gene TRBJ2-7, with 9 bases matching TRBD1. Trimming at V came to 1 base and at J to 5 bases, leaving 6 bases not matched to a gene. Germline V gene data show CDR1 as SQVTM and CDR2 as ANQGSEA. This CDR3 is 14 amino acids long. CDR3 sequence (DNA): TGCAGCGTTGAAGGATGGACAGGGGCCCACGAGCAGTACTTC. Its protein product is CSVEGWTGAHEQYF.

V is TRBV7-2 and J is TRBJ2-5, with TRBD1 matching over 7 bases. The CDR3 is 14 residues long. V shed 5 bases, J shed 0 bases, and the junction held 3 bases outside the gene matches. Per the germline V gene, CDR1 is SGHTA and CDR2 is FQGNSA. The CDR3 sequence: CASSKGQYQETQYF. In DNA, the CDR3 is TGTGCCAGCAGCAAGGGACAGTACCAAGAGACCCAGTACTTC. The variable domain in full, with the rest retrieved from reference TRBV7-2 and TRBJ2-5, is GAGVSQSPSNKVTEKGKDVELRCDPISGHTALYWYRQSLGQGLEFLIYFQGNSAPDKSGLPSDRFSAERTGGSVSTLTIQRTQQEDSAVYLCASSKGQYQETQYFGPGTRLLVL.

This clonotype was found a few times. The chain has TRBV5-1 and TRBJ2-5; 12 bases line up with TRBD2. The V gene's germline CDR1 is SGHRS and CDR2 YFSETQ. This CDR3 region has 16 residues. V shed 3 bases and J 2 bases; nucleotides not matched to a gene: 5. The DNA of the CDR3 is TGCGCCAGCAGCTCGTTTGGGACTAGCGGGCAAGAGACCCAGTACTTC. It codes for CASSSFGTSGQETQYF.

About this clonotype itself: A much larger clone lies a single base off, so this may be a read error. The CDR3 region is CPSSQEPNRDTEAFF. For the CDR3, the DNA is TGCCCCAGCAGCCAAGAACCCAACAGGGACACTGAAGCTTTCTTT. The J gene is TRBJ1-1, the V gene TRBV4-1; D possibly corresponds to TRBD1 (6 bases). Germline loops: CDR1 MGHRA, CDR2 YSYEKL. The CDR3 is 15 residues long.

This rearrangement joins TRBV9 to TRBJ2-5; D gene ambiguous. Deletions cut 0 bases from V and 2 bases from J, with 11 bases between. Germline CDR1 SGDLS, CDR2 YYNGEE. The CDR3 spans 15 residues. For the CDR3, the DNA is TGTGCCAGCAGCGTAGGGGAATTAAGGCAAGAGACCCAGTACTTC. It is translated as CASSVGELRQETQYF.